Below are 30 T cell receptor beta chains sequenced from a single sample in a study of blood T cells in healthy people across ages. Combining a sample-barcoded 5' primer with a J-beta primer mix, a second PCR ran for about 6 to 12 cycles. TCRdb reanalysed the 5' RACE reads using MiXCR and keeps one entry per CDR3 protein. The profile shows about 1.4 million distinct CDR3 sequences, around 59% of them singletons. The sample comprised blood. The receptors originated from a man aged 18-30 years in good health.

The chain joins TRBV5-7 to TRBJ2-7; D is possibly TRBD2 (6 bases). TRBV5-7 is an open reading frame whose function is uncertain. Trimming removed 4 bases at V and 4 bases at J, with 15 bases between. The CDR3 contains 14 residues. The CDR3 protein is CASSHHRGFYEQYF. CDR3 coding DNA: TGTGCCAGCAGCCACCATCGGGGGTTTTACGAGCAGTACTTC.

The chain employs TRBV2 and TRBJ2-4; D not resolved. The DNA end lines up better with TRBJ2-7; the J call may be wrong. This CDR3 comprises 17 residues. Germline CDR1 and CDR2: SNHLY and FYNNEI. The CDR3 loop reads CASSEFQAIPISYEQYF. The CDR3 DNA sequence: TGTGCCAGCAGTGAATTCCAGGCCATCCCAATTTCCTACGAGCAGTACTTC.

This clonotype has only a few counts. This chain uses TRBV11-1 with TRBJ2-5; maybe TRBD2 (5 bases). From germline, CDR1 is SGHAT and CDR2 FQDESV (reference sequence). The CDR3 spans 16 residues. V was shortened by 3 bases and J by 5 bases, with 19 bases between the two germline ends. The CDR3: CASSFRAVGDGETQYF. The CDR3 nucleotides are TGTGCCAGCAGCTTCAGAGCGGTGGGAGACGGGGAGACCCAGTACTTC.

In DNA, the CDR3 is TGTGCCAGCAGGCCCGTAAGGGTAATCTCCTACGAGCAGTACTTC. This gives the protein CASRPVRVISYEQYF. The chain couples TRBV28 to TRBJ2-7; the D is unclear. CDR1 MDHEN and CDR2 SYDVKM come from the germline V gene. CDR3 length: 15 amino acids. V shed 6 bases and J shed 0 bases, with 15 bases lying between them.

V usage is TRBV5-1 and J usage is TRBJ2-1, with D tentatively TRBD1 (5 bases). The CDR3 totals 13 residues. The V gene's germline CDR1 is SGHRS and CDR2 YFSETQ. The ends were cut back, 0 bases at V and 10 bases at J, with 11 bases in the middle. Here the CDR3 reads CASSLAGFKEQFF. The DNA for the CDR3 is TGCGCCAGCAGCTTGGCAGGGTTCAAAGAGCAGTTCTTC.

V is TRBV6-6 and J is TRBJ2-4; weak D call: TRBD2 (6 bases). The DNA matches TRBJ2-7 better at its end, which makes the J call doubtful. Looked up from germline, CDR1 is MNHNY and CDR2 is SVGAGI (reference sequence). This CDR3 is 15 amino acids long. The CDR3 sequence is CASSAGAGLHYEQYF. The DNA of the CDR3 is TGTGCCAGCAGTGCCGGGGCAGGACTACACTACGAGCAGTACTTC.

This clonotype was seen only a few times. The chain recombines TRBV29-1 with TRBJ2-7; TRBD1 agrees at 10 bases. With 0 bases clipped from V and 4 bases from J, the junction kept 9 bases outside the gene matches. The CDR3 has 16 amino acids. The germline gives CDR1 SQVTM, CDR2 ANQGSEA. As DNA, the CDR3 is TGCAGCGTTGAAGATCCTAGGGGGACAGGGGCTTACGAGCAGTACTTC. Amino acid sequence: CSVEDPRGTGAYEQYF.

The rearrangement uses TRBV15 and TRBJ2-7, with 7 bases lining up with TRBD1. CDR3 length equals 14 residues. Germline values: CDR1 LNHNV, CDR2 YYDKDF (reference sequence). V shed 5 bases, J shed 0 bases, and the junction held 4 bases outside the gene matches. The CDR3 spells CATSGDRLSYEQYF. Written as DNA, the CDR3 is TGTGCCACCAGCGGGGACAGACTCTCCTACGAGCAGTACTTC. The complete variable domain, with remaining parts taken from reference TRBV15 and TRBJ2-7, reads DAMVIQNPRYQVTQFGKPVTLSCSQTLNHNVMYWYQQKSSQAPKLLFHYYDKDFNNEADTPDNFQSRRPNTSFCFLDIRSPGLGDTAMYLCATSGDRLSYEQYFGPGTRLTVT.

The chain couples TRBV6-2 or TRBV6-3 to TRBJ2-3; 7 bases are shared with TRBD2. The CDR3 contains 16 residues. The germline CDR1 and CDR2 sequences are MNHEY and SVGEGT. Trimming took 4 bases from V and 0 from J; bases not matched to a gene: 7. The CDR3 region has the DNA TGTGCCAGCAGTTCCCTAGCGGCGGTTAGCACAGATACGCAGTATTTT. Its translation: CASSSLAAVSTDTQYF.

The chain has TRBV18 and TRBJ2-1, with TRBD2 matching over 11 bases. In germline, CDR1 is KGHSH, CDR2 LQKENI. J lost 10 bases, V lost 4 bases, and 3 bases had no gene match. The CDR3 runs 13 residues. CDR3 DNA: TGTGCCAGCTCACGGGGGACTAGCGGCGAGCAGTTCTTC. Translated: CASSRGTSGEQFF.

The DNA of the CDR3 is TGCAGCGTTGAGCCCCAAAAGAGCTCCTACAATGAGCAGTTCTTC. Its protein product is CSVEPQKSSYNEQFF. V and J are TRBV29-1 and TRBJ2-1; D gene ambiguous. The V gene lost 3 bases and the J gene lost 0 bases, with 12 bases spanning the gap. Germline-derived CDR1 and CDR2 are SQVTM and ANQGSEA. This CDR3 contains 15 residues.

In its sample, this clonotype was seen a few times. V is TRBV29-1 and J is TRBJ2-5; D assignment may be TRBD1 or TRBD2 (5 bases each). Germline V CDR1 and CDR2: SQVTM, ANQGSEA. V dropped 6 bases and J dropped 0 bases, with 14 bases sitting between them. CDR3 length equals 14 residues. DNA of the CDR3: TGCAGCGTGATTCCCCGGGACGACCAAGAGACCCAGTACTTC. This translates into CSVIPRDDQETQYF.

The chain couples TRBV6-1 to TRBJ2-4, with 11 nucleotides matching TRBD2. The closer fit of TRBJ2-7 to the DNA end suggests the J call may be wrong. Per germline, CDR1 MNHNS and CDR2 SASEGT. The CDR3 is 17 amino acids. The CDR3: CASSEGAALAGVYEQYF. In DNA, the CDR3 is TGTGCCAGCAGTGAAGGAGCGGCACTAGCGGGAGTGTACGAGCAGTACTTC.

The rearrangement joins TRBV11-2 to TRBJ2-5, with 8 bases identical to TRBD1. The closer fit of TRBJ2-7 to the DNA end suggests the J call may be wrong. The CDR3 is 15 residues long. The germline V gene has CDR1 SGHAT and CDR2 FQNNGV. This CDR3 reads CASSLGTGILGEQYF. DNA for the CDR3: TGTGCCAGCAGCTTAGGGACAGGGATACTTGGCGAGCAGTACTTC.

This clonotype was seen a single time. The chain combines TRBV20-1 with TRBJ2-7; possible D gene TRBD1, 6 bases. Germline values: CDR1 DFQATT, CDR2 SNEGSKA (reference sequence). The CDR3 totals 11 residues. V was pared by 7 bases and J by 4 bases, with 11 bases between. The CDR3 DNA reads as TGCAGTGGAGTCAGGGGTTACGAGCAGTACTTC. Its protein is CSGVRGYEQYF.

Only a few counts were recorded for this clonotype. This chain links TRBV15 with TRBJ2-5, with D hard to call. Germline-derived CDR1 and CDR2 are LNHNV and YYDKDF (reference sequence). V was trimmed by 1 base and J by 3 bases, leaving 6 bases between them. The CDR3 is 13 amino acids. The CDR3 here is CATSRVREETQYF. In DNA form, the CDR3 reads TGTGCCACCAGCAGAGTTCGGGAAGAGACCCAGTACTTC. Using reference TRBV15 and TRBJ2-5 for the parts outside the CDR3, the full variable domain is DAMVIQNPRYQVTQFGKPVTLSCSQTLNHNVMYWYQQKSSQAPKLLFHYYDKDFNNEADTPDNFQSRRPNTSFCFLDIRSPGLGDTAMYLCATSRVREETQYFGPGTRLLVL.

The CDR3 loop is CASSQQRGNSPLHF. The DNA of the CDR3 is TGTGCCAGCAGCCAACAAAGGGGAAATTCACCCCTCCACTTT. The chain links TRBV3-1 to TRBJ1-6; the D gene is possibly TRBD1 (5 bases). Germline lookup yields CDR1 LGHDT and CDR2 YNNKEL (reference sequence). CDR3 length: 14 residues. Trimming took 2 bases from V and 7 from J, leaving 9 bases between them.

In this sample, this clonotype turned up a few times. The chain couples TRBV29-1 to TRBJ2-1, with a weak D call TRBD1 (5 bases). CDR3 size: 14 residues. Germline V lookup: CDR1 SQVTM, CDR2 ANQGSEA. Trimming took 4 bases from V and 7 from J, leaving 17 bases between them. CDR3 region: CSVGQGPPPNEQFF. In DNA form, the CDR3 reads TGCAGCGTTGGTCAGGGCCCCCCGCCGAATGAGCAGTTCTTC.

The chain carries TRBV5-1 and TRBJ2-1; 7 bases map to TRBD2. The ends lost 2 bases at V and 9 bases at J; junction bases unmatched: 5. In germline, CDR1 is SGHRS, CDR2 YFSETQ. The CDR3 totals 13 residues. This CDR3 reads CASSFTSEGEQFF. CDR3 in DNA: TGCGCCAGCAGCTTTACTAGCGAAGGTGAGCAGTTCTTC.

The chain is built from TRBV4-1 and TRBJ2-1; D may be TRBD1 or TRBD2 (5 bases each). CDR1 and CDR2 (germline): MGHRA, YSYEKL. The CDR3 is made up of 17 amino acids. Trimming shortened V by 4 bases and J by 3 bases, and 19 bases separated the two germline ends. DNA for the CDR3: TGCGCCAGCAGCCGGCCTTCCGGGGACCGTAACTACAATGAGCAGTTCTTC. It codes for CASSRPSGDRNYNEQFF.

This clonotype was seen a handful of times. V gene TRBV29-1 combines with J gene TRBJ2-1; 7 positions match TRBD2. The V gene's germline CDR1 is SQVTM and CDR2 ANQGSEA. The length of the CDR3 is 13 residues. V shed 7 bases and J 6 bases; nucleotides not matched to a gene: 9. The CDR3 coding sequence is TGCAGCGCCTCGGGGAGGGAGAGCAATGAGCAGTTCTTC. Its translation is CSASGRESNEQFF.

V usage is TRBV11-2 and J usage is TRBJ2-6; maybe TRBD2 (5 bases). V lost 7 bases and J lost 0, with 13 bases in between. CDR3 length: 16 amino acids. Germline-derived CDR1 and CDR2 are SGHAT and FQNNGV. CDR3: CASMRVIYSGANVLTF. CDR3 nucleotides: TGTGCCAGCATGAGGGTAATATACTCTGGGGCCAACGTCCTGACTTTC.

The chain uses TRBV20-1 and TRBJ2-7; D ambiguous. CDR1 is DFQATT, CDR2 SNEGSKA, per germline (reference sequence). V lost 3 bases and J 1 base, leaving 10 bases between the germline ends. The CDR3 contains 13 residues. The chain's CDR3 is CSARASASYEQYF. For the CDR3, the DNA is TGCAGTGCTAGGGCGTCGGCTTCCTACGAGCAGTACTTC.

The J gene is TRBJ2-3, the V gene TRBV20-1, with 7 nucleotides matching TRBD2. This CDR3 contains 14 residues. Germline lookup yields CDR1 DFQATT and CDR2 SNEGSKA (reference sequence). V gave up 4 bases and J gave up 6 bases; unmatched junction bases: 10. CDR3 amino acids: CSAKAAGDWDTQYF. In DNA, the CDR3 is TGCAGTGCTAAGGCGGCGGGAGATTGGGATACGCAGTATTTT.

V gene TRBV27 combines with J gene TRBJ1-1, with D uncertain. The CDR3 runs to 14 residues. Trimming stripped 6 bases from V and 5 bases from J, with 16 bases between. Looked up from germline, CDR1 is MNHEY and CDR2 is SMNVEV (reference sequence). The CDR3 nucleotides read TGTGCCAGCAGCCCGAGAGCCGTAAGGACTGAAGCTTTCTTT. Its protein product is CASSPRAVRTEAFF.

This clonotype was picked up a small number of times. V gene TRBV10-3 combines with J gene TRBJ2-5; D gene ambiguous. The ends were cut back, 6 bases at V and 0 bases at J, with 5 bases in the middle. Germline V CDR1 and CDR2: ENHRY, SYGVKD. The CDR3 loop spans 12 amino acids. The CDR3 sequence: CAIRGNQETQYF. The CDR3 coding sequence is TGTGCCATCAGGGGGAACCAAGAGACCCAGTACTTC.

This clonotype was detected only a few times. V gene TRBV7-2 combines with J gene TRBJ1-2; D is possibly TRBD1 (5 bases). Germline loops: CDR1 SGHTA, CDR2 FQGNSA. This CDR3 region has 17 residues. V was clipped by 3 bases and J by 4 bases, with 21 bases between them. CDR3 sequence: CASSFGISLQGGYGYTF. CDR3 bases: TGTGCCAGCAGCTTTGGCATAAGCTTGCAGGGTGGCTATGGCTACACCTTC.

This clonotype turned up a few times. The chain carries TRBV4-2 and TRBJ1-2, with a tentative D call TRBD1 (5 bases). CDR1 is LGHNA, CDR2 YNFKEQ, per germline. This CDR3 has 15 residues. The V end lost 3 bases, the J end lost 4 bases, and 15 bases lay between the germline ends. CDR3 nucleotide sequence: TGTGCCAGCAGCCAGAGACCCAGGGCCGGCTATGGCTACACCTTC. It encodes CASSQRPRAGYGYTF.

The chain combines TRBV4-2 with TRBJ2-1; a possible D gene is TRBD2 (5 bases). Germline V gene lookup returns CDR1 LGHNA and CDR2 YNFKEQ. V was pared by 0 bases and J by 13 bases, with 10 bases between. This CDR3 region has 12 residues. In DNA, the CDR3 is TGTGCCAGCAGCCAAGATCGGGCGGGTCAGTTCTTC. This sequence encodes CASSQDRAGQFF.

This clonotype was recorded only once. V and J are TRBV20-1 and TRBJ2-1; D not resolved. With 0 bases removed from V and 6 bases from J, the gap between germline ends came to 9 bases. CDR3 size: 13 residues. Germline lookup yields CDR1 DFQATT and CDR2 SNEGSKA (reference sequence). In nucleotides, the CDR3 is TGCAGTGCTAGAGATTTTAGCCGCAATGAGCAGTTCTTC. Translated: CSARDFSRNEQFF.